The 2 T cell receptor beta chains listed next were all sequenced from one sample in a study of T cells in Graves' hyperthyroidism and ophthalmopathy (dated by TCRdb to the late 2010s). The library relied on multiplex PCR. The data were produced on an Illumina HiSeq 2000. The TCR beta CDR3 regions were amplified from the RNA transcripts. The TCR CDR3 was subjected to a first round of RT-PCR using the HTBI primer set and the Qiagen OneStep RT-PCR kit. TCRdb passed the public sequencing reads through fastp at Q25 and MiXCR, retaining productive beta sequences. Identical CDR3 proteins give one entry, which carries the most common genes and DNA. The table for this sample lists some 510,000 distinct CDR3 sequences; around 21% of them were counted only once. More than 25% of the sample rests with the top ten. Sample: blood. Receptors were obtained from a young man with Graves' hyperthyroidism.

In its sample, this clonotype was seen a few times. This chain joins TRBV28 and TRBJ1-2, with a tentative D call TRBD1 (5 bases). CDR3 length: 15 residues. V shed 3 bases and J shed 3 bases, with 14 bases lying between them. Germline values: CDR1 MDHEN, CDR2 SYDVKM. Here the CDR3 DNA reads TGTGCCAGCAGTTTTCGGAGGGGCGACTACTATGGCTACACCTTC. Translating gives CASSFRRGDYYGYTF.

This clonotype was detected many times. The CDR3 DNA sequence: TGTGCCAGCAGTGAACTGGGACAGCGCCCTGAAGCTTTCTTT. This gives the protein CASSELGQRPEAFF. The chain links TRBV2 to TRBJ1-1, with TRBD1 identical over 7 bases. Germline V gene data show CDR1 as SNHLY and CDR2 as FYNNEI. This CDR3 is built from 14 residues. The J segment lost 6 bases and the V segment lost 2 bases, leaving 6 bases of the junction unmatched.